These 28 T cell receptor beta chains originate from one sample sequenced in a study of OX40 agonist ivuxolimab in advanced cancers. The method was immunoSEQ multiplex PCR; TCRdb's version includes in-frame clones alone and lacks a portion of them. The sample holds 53,000 or so clones, less than 90% seen once. The material was CD4+ or CD8+ T cells sorted from blood, obtained in a trial of the OX40 agonist ivuxolimab. The receptors originated from an adult with an advanced solid tumor such as melanoma, head and neck, liver or kidney cancer.

V is TRBV11-3 and J is TRBJ2-1, with TRBD1 matching 9 bases. Germline CDR1 and CDR2: SGHNT and YENEEA. The V segment lost 7 bases and the J segment 9 bases; nucleotides outside the gene matches: 13. The CDR3 sequence is 15 residues long. CDR3 loop: CASTPDRGDPIEQFF. CDR3 coding DNA: TGTGCCAGCACCCCGGACAGGGGAGACCCCATTGAGCAGTTCTTC.

The chain is built from TRBV10-3 and TRBJ2-3, with 8 bases fitting TRBD2. Trimming took 4 bases from V and 5 from J; bases not matched to a gene: 11. The CDR3 length is 16 residues. Per germline, CDR1 ENHRY and CDR2 SYGVKD. CDR3 in amino acids: CAISGSMRREEDTQYF. In nucleotides, the CDR3 is TGTGCCATCAGTGGGTCTATGAGGCGGGAGGAAGATACGCAGTATTTT.

The CDR3 region is CASSLLQTTGNTIYF. The CDR3 DNA sequence: TGTGCCAGCAGTTTATTACAGACCACTGGAAACACCATATATTTT. The rearrangement joins TRBV28 to TRBJ1-3, with no clear D. The germline V gene has CDR1 MDHEN and CDR2 SYDVKM. The CDR3 runs 15 residues. Trimming took 1 base from V and 2 from J, leaving 9 bases between them.

The CDR3 reads CASSSNRVSYEQYF. In DNA, the CDR3 is TGTGCCAGCAGCTCCAACAGGGTCTCCTACGAGCAGTACTTC. The chain uses TRBV5-8 and TRBJ2-7, with D maybe TRBD1 (6 bases). The V end lost 3 bases, the J end lost 0 bases, and 10 bases lay between the germline ends. The CDR3 spans 14 residues. CDR1 is SGHTS and CDR2 is YDEGEE in the germline V gene.

The chain combines TRBV18 with TRBJ1-4, with D unresolved. Per the germline V gene, CDR1 is KGHSH and CDR2 is LQKENI. The V gene lost 4 bases and the J gene lost 2 bases, with 11 bases spanning the gap. The CDR3 sequence is 15 residues long. In DNA form, the CDR3 reads TGTGCCAGCTCACGTGAACAGCAGACTAATGAAAAACTGTTTTTT. As protein: CASSREQQTNEKLFF.

The gene calls are TRBV5-4 and TRBJ2-5; D may be TRBD2 (5 bases). This CDR3 contains 15 residues. CDR1 SGHNT and CDR2 YYREEE come from the germline V gene (reference sequence). The V gene lost 2 bases and the J gene lost 3 bases, with 14 bases spanning the gap. This CDR3 is CASSFEVGDKETQYF. In DNA, the CDR3 is TGTGCCAGCAGCTTTGAGGTCGGGGATAAAGAGACCCAGTACTTC.

This clone showed up just once. The rearrangement links TRBV11-2 to TRBJ2-5; the match to TRBD1 covers 7 bases. The last part of the DNA fits TRBJ2-7 better; the J call may be wrong. The germline gives CDR1 SGHAT, CDR2 FQNNGV. The CDR3 spans 13 residues. This CDR3 reads CASSRDRDYEQYF. In DNA, the CDR3 is TGTGCCAGCAGCCGAGACAGGGATTACGAGCAGTACTTC.

This rearrangement joins TRBV6-1 to TRBJ2-3; TRBD2 matches at 9 bases. Germline trimming cut 7 bases from V and 0 bases from J; bases unmatched to any gene: 2. This CDR3 contains 14 residues. Germline CDR1 and CDR2: MNHNS and SASEGT. As DNA, the CDR3 is TGTGCCAGCACCGGGACTAGCAGCACAGATACGCAGTATTTT. Translating it yields CASTGTSSTDTQYF.

This sequence joins TRBV7-9 and TRBJ2-3, with D perhaps given as TRBD1 or TRBD2 (6 bases each). The CDR3 runs 13 residues. Germline V lookup: CDR1 SEHNR, CDR2 FQNEAQ (reference sequence). Trimming pared 1 base from V and 9 bases from J, leaving 11 bases between. The CDR3 reads CASSLVGGHTQYF. The CDR3 DNA is TGTGCCAGCAGCTTAGTAGGGGGGCACACGCAGTATTTT. Looking up the rest from reference TRBV7-9 and TRBJ2-3 gives the full variable domain: DTGVSQNPRHKITKRGQNVTFRCDPISEHNRLYWYRQTLGQGPEFLTYFQNEAQLEKSRLLSDRFSAERPKGSFSTLEIQRTEQGDSAMYLCASSLVGGHTQYFGPGTRLTVL.

The chain carries TRBV14 and TRBJ2-7; D is perhaps TRBD1 (6 bases). Germline V gene lookup returns CDR1 SGHDN and CDR2 FVKESK. The length of the CDR3 is 17 residues. V was shortened by 1 base and J by 6 bases, with 22 bases between the two germline ends. The DNA of the CDR3 is TGTGCCAGCAGCCAAGGAGGTCCGGGACACCCCCTGTGCGAGCAGTACTTC. Protein product: CASSQGGPGHPLCEQYF.

The rearrangement uses TRBV2 and TRBJ2-5, with 11 positions matching TRBD2. V shed 5 bases and J 7 bases; nucleotides not matched to a gene: 12. The CDR3 covers 16 residues. Per germline, CDR1 SNHLY and CDR2 FYNNEI. CDR3 sequence (DNA): TGTGCCAGCAGTTATTATAGCGGGGGGGCCGGAGGGACCCAGTACTTC. This codes for CASSYYSGGAGGTQYF.

This chain uses TRBV30 with TRBJ2-3; D possibly corresponds to TRBD2 (7 bases). Germline assignment: CDR1 GTSNPN and CDR2 SVGIG (reference sequence). The CDR3 is 15 residues long. Trimming removed 2 bases at V and 1 base at J, with 13 bases between. The CDR3 loop is CAWSFGGGGTDTQYF. In DNA form, the CDR3 reads TGTGCCTGGAGTTTCGGAGGGGGGGGCACAGATACGCAGTATTTT. Full variable domain (outside the CDR3, taken from reference TRBV30 and TRBJ2-3): SQTIHQWPATLVQPVGSPLSLECTVEGTSNPNLYWYRQAAGRGLQLLFYSVGIGQISSEVPQNLSASRPQDRQFILSSKKLLLSDSGFYLCAWSFGGGGTDTQYFGPGTRLTVL.

The chain couples TRBV30 to TRBJ2-5, with a tentative D call TRBD2 (5 bases). CDR1 is GTSNPN, CDR2 SVGIG, per germline (reference sequence). The CDR3 covers 12 residues. V lost 3 bases to trimming and J lost 9 bases, with 14 bases between them. This chain's CDR3 is CAWRRSAGAQYF. The CDR3 nucleotides read TGTGCCTGGAGACGCTCCGCCGGGGCCCAGTACTTC.

The rearrangement links TRBV5-1 to TRBJ2-7; D tentatively reads TRBD1 or TRBD2 (6 bases each). Germline assignment: CDR1 SGHRS and CDR2 YFSETQ. The CDR3 runs 16 residues. V was pared by 3 bases and J by 2 bases, with 18 bases between. CDR3 nucleotides: TGCGCCAGCAGCTCGGGGGCGTCAGGGTCTCCCTACGAGCAGTACTTC. It translates to CASSSGASGSPYEQYF.

This chain connects TRBV7-9 to TRBJ2-6; D possibly matches TRBD1 or TRBD2 (5 bases each). Germline CDR1 is SEHNR and CDR2 is FQNEAQ (reference sequence). Trimming left V 3 bases short and J 0 bases short, with 12 bases between. The CDR3 runs to 17 residues. In DNA, the CDR3 is TGTGCCAGCAGCTTGACTGGGACGGTCTCTGGGGCCAACGTCCTGACTTTC. It translates to CASSLTGTVSGANVLTF.

The chain uses TRBV11-1 and TRBJ2-7; TRBD2 might be the D (7 bases). This CDR3 has 13 amino acids. Germline lookup yields CDR1 SGHAT and CDR2 FQDESV (reference sequence). Trimming stripped 9 bases from V and 5 bases from J, with 17 bases between. CDR3 in DNA: TGTGCCAGTAGCGCGGGGGCCGGGGACGAGCAGTACTTC. It specifies CASSAGAGDEQYF. Filled out from reference TRBV11-1 and TRBJ2-7, the complete variable domain reads EAEVAQSPRYKITEKSQAVAFWCDPISGHATLYWYRQILGQGPELLVQFQDESVVDDSQLPKDRFSAERLKGVDSTLKIQPAELGDSAMYLCASSAGAGDEQYFGPGTRLTVT.

The chain uses TRBV29-1 and TRBJ1-2; D remains unclear. The CDR3 spans 12 residues. From germline, CDR1 is SQVTM and CDR2 ANQGSEA. The ends were cut back, 5 bases at V and 2 bases at J, with 9 bases in the middle. The CDR3 is CSVSEVNYGYTF. CDR3 nucleotide sequence: TGCAGCGTTTCGGAGGTAAACTATGGCTACACCTTC. Full variable domain (remainder filled in from reference TRBV29-1 and TRBJ1-2): SAVISQKPSRDICQRGTSLTIQCQVDSQVTMMFWYRQQPGQSLTLIATANQGSEATYESGFVIDKFPISRPNLTFSTLTVSNMSPEDSSIYLCSVSEVNYGYTFGSGTRLTVV.

This rearrangement joins TRBV19 to TRBJ1-5; D gene uncertain. This CDR3 region has 15 residues. CDR1 is LNHDA, CDR2 SQIVND, per germline (reference sequence). Trimming took off 6 bases at V and 0 bases at J, with 12 bases between the two ends. The CDR3, as DNA: TGTGCCAGTAGCCAGAAATATTATAGCAATCAGCCCCAGCATTTT. Protein product: CASSQKYYSNQPQHF.

V is TRBV7-9 and J is TRBJ2-3; 11 nucleotides line up with TRBD2. The germline V gene has CDR1 SEHNR and CDR2 FQNEAQ (reference sequence). V lost 3 bases and J lost 5; bases outside the gene matches: 4. The CDR3 runs to 15 residues. The CDR3 region has the DNA TGTGCCAGCAGCTTCCCCGGGACTAGCGGAGATACGCAGTATTTT. Its translation: CASSFPGTSGDTQYF.

The chain joins TRBV18 to TRBJ2-1; TRBD2 aligns across 7 bases. CDR3 size: 15 residues. Germline lookup yields CDR1 KGHSH and CDR2 LQKENI. The V and J ends lost 6 bases and 8 bases, in that order; junction bases with no gene match: 13. The CDR3, as DNA: TGTGCCAGCTCTCAATCTAGCGGATTCCCCCATGAGCAGTTCTTC. Its protein is CASSQSSGFPHEQFF.

The rearrangement uses TRBV9 and TRBJ2-2, with 7 bases that match TRBD2. This CDR3 contains 17 residues. With V trimmed by 2 bases and J by 6 bases, 13 bases remained unmatched. Germline V gene data show CDR1 as SGDLS and CDR2 as YYNGEE. This CDR3 reads CASSVKITSVGAGELFF. The CDR3 DNA reads TGTGCCAGCAGCGTCAAAATAACTAGCGTAGGGGCCGGGGAGCTGTTTTTT.

This clone has a single count. J is TRBJ2-7 and V is TRBV6-1; D not resolved. Trimming removed 4 bases at V and 0 bases at J, with 19 bases between. CDR1 and CDR2 (germline): MNHNS, SASEGT. The CDR3 extends over 17 amino acids. CDR3 sequence: CASSVERGYQISYEQYF. CDR3 DNA sequence: TGTGCCAGCAGTGTCGAGAGAGGCTACCAGATCTCCTACGAGCAGTACTTC.

The chain has TRBV27 and TRBJ2-3; 8 bases are a match to TRBD2. The V segment lost 3 bases and the J segment 4 bases; nucleotides outside the gene matches: 6. Germline CDR1 MNHEY, CDR2 SMNVEV (reference sequence). This CDR3 has 15 amino acids. This CDR3 is CASSLMGLVSDTQYF. The CDR3 DNA is TGTGCCAGCAGTTTGATGGGACTAGTGTCAGATACGCAGTATTTT.

In DNA, the CDR3 is TGCGCCAGCAGCCAAGATAGGGGTCCCGGGTTGGCGCCCCTCCACTTT. The encoded protein is CASSQDRGPGLAPLHF. The V call is TRBV4-1, the J call TRBJ1-6; tentatively, D is TRBD1 (5 bases). This CDR3 is built from 16 residues. V was shortened by 0 bases and J by 13 bases, with 19 bases between the two germline ends. The germline V gene encodes CDR1 MGHRA and CDR2 YSYEKL.

This chain uses TRBV4-2 with TRBJ2-7, with D uncertain. V was pared by 1 base and J by 0 bases, with 7 bases between. This CDR3 is built from 14 residues. Per germline, CDR1 LGHNA and CDR2 YNFKEQ. For the CDR3, the DNA is TGTGCCAGCAGCCAAGGGTTTCGCTCCTACGAGCAGTACTTC. Residues: CASSQGFRSYEQYF.

The CDR3 sequence is CAWSRAVNEQFF. The CDR3 DNA sequence: TGTGCCTGGAGTAGAGCGGTCAATGAGCAGTTCTTC. The chain couples TRBV30 to TRBJ2-1, with D perhaps TRBD2 (5 bases). From germline, CDR1 is GTSNPN and CDR2 SVGIG (reference sequence). This CDR3 is built from 12 residues. Trimming shortened V by 2 bases and J by 6 bases, and 8 bases separated the two germline ends.

Only one count was recorded for this clone. This chain links TRBV15 with TRBJ1-3, with TRBD1 as a possible D gene (5 bases). CDR3 length equals 16 residues. In germline, CDR1 is LNHNV, CDR2 YYDKDF (reference sequence). V was trimmed by 0 bases and J by 2 bases, leaving 11 bases between them. The CDR3 region has the DNA TGTGCCACCAGCAGAGATGTTGCAGGGACTGGAAACACCATATATTTT. Its translation: CATSRDVAGTGNTIYF. Full variable domain (missing parts from reference TRBV15 and TRBJ1-3): DAMVIQNPRYQVTQFGKPVTLSCSQTLNHNVMYWYQQKSSQAPKLLFHYYDKDFNNEADTPDNFQSRRPNTSFCFLDIRSPGLGDTAMYLCATSRDVAGTGNTIYFGEGSWLTVV.

This clone has more than one count but fewer than ten. V is TRBV28 and J is TRBJ1-6; D is unclear. The CDR3 has 13 amino acids. V shed 5 bases and J shed 10 bases, with 12 bases lying between them. In germline, CDR1 is MDHEN, CDR2 SYDVKM. This chain's CDR3 is CASSPPRLSPLHF. CDR3 bases: TGTGCCAGCAGTCCCCCACGTTTGTCACCCCTCCACTTT.